This TCR beta chain was profiled in a study of blood T cell repertoires in COVID-19. Overall study context: Sites across the United States, Italy and Spain contributed samples from acute and convalescent COVID-19. T cells, B-cell-depleted T cells, or PBMCs provided the cDNA or gDNA that served as material.

As originally analysed: Estimation of nucleated cell counts relied on the amplification of reference gene primers. TCRdb's copy holds only in-frame clones and misses some; the assay was immunoSEQ multiplex PCR. V and J calls and clone size are given by that table; D and trimming were obtained from the DNA. The repertoire holds 130,000 to 150,000 clones, approximately 87% seen once, with 8.5% to 9% in the top ten. CDR3 size: 19 residues. Trimming cost V 3 bases and J 4 bases, with 27 bases left between them. Germline CDR1 MNHEY, CDR2 SMNVEV (reference sequence). Sequencing used peripheral blood. V usage is TRBV27 and J usage is TRBJ2-5, with D possibly matching TRBD1 (7 bases). This clonotype was sampled from a woman between 45 and 65 years old with active or convalescent COVID-19. The chain's CDR3 is CASSFGRQGGGGGGETQYF. CDR3 sequence (DNA): TGTGCCAGCAGTTTCGGACGACAGGGAGGAGGTGGTGGAGGAGAGACCCAGTACTTC.